The text below deals with one T cell receptor (beta chain). The antigen remains undetermined. The CDR3 covers 15 residues. V lost 5 bases, J lost 0 bases, and 14 bases lay in between. Germline V gene data show CDR1 as MNHEY and CDR2 as SMNVEV (reference sequence). The entry originates in a study of cytomegalovirus exposure and HLA in healthy donors. On the study more broadly: According to later analysis, the same platform produced the roughly 130 validation and about 700 first-cohort repertoires.

The method was immunoSEQ multiplex PCR; TCRdb's version includes in-frame clones alone and lacks a portion of them. In the table there are 120,000 or so clones, about 87% of which are singletons. Overall study findings and caveats: First-cohort TCR clusters tended to co-occur in the 120 or so validation repertoires, a later analysis found. In vitro testing confirmed a few CMV-associated chains as specific for CMV antigens. Cytomegalovirus-associated TCR beta chains were listed, numbering 150 to 200.

This receptor was identified in a young man in good health and CMV-seronegative. This chain uses TRBV27 with TRBJ2-7; TRBD1 might be the D (5 bases). Material: PBMCs. CDR3: CASSPPGLNSYEQYF. The CDR3 DNA sequence: TGTGCCAGCAGTCCCCCAGGGCTCAACTCCTACGAGCAGTACTTC.